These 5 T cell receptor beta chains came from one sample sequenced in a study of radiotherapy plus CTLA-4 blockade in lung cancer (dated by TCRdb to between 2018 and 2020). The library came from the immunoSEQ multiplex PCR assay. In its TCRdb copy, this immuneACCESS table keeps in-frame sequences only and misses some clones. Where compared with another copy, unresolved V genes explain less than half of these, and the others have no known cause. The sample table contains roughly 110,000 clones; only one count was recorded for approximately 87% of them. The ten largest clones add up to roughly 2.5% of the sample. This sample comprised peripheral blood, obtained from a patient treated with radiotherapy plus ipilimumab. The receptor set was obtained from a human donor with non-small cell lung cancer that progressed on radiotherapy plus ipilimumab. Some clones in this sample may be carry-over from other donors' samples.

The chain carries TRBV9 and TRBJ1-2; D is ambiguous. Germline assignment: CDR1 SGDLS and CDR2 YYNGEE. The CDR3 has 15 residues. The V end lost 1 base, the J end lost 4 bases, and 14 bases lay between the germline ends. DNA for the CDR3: TGTGCCAGCAGCGTATCCCCTGCGGAAATCTATGGCTACACCTTC. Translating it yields CASSVSPAEIYGYTF.

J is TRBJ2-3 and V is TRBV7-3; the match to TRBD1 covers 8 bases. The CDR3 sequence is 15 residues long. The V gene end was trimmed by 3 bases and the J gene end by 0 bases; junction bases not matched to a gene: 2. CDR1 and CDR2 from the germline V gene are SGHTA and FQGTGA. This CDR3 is CASSFDRGSTDTQYF. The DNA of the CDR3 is TGTGCCAGCAGCTTTGACAGGGGAAGCACAGATACGCAGTATTTT.

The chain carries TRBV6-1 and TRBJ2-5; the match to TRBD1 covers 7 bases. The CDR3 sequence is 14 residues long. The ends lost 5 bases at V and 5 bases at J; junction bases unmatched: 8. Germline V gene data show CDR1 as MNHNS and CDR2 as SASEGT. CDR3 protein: CASSKDRVEETQYF. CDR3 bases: TGTGCCAGCAGTAAAGACAGGGTGGAGGAGACCCAGTACTTC.

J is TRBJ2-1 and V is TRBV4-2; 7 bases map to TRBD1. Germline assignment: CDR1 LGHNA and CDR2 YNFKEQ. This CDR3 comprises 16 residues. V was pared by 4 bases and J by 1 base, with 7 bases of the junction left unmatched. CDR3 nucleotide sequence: TGTGCCAGCAGCCCGTCGACAGGGTGGTCCTACAATGAGCAGTTCTTC. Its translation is CASSPSTGWSYNEQFF.

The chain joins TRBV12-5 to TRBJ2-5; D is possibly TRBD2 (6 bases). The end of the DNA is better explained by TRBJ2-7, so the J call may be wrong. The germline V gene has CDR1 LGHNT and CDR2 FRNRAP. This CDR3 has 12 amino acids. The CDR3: CASGFGSYEQYF. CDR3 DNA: TGTGCTAGTGGTTTCGGGAGCTACGAGCAGTACTTC.